Listed below are T cell receptor beta chains from one sample, sequenced in a study of cytomegalovirus exposure and HLA in healthy donors. Produced via immunoSEQ multiplex PCR; TCRdb's table is partial and in-frame only. This repertoire shows about 140,000 clones, around 80% found once; its top ten account for approximately 30%. Sequencing was carried out using PBMCs. The receptor source for this set is a man aged 25-45 years in good health and CMV-seropositive. CDR3s include the opening cysteine and the closing phenylalanine or tryptophan. Fields, in order: V gene, D gene, J gene, CDR3 protein. A D gene is named only where the DNA matches it firmly.

TRBV7-2,TRBD1,TRBJ1-1,CASSFGLQGTNEAFF
TRBV5-1,NA,TRBJ2-7,CASSRQGTYEQYF
TRBV19,NA,TRBJ2-3,CASSIRGRMGTDTQYF
TRBV11-2,NA,TRBJ2-3,CASRERGDTQYF
TRBV5-8,NA,TRBJ1-2,CASSLYQGYGYTF
TRBV7-6,NA,TRBJ1-1,CASSQAVGGVQGAFF
TRBV9,NA,TRBJ2-7,CASSPGDSGGEQYF
TRBV7-9,NA,TRBJ1-2,CASSPSGPGGYTF
TRBV15,TRBD1,TRBJ1-1,CATSGQVSNTEAFF
TRBV7-6,NA,TRBJ1-2,CASSLEGVAFYGYTF
TRBV13,NA,TRBJ2-7,CASSHSAGGASYEQYF
TRBV30,NA,TRBJ1-5,CAWSDSTHSNQPQHF
TRBV4-1,NA,TRBJ2-2,CASSPYRGRDTGELFF
TRBV5-1,TRBD1,TRBJ1-2,CASSSSGTDYGYTF